The rows below give T cell receptor beta chains drawn from one sample of a study of blood T cell repertoires in COVID-19. The method was immunoSEQ multiplex PCR; TCRdb's version includes in-frame clones alone and lacks a portion of them. Here the sample spans fewer than 350,000 clones, approximately 89% being singletons. Sequencing input: peripheral blood. These receptors originate from a woman in her 30s with COVID-19, enrolled during active disease. Each CDR3 is given with its conserved first and last residue. A D gene is named only where the DNA matches it firmly. Size tells how often a clone was seen (once, few, many) or the class of an expanded clone, and some rows leave it out.

J gene: TRBJ1-2
clone size: NA
V gene: TRBV28
D gene: TRBD1
CDR3 DNA: TGTGCCAGCAGCCTTCTGGGGACAGCAGTAGATGGCTACACCTTC
CDR3 protein: CASSLLGTAVDGYTF

J gene: TRBJ1-1
clone size: NA
V gene: TRBV6-1
D gene: TRBD1
CDR3 DNA: TGTGCCAGCAGTGAAACCAGGGGGAGCACTGAAGCTTTCTTT
CDR3 protein: CASSETRGSTEAFF

J gene: TRBJ2-2
clone size: NA
V gene: TRBV7-9
D gene: TRBD1
CDR3 DNA: TGTGCCAGCATCGAATCTCCGGGACAGGGTTCCTCCACCGGGGAGCTGTTTTTT
CDR3 protein: CASIESPGQGSSTGELFF

J gene: TRBJ2-1
clone size: NA
V gene: TRBV11-2
D gene: NA
CDR3 DNA: TGTGCCAGCAGCCAAGAACTAGCTTCCTACAATGAGCAGTTCTTC
CDR3 protein: CASSQELASYNEQFF

J gene: TRBJ1-6
clone size: once
V gene: TRBV5-4
D gene: NA
CDR3 DNA: TGTGCCAGCAGCTTGGGCAGGCCGAATTCACCCCTCCACTTT
CDR3 protein: CASSLGRPNSPLHF

J gene: TRBJ1-1
clone size: NA
V gene: TRBV3-1/TRBV3-2
D gene: TRBD1
CDR3 DNA: TGTGCCAGCAGCCTGGACAGGGCGAACACTGAAGCTTTCTTT
CDR3 protein: CASSLDRANTEAFF

J gene: TRBJ1-5
clone size: NA
V gene: TRBV6-5
D gene: NA
CDR3 DNA: TGTGCCAGCAGTTATGCAGGCAGAAATCAGCCCCAGCATTTT
CDR3 protein: CASSYAGRNQPQHF

J gene: TRBJ1-5
clone size: few
V gene: TRBV10-3
D gene: TRBD1
CDR3 DNA: TGTGCCATCAGGTCGGACAGGGGAGGTCAGCCCCAGCATTTT
CDR3 protein: CAIRSDRGGQPQHF

J gene: TRBJ2-2
clone size: NA
V gene: TRBV3-1/TRBV3-2
D gene: NA
CDR3 DNA: TGTGCCAGCAGCCAATCCGCGCGGGGGCGCAATACCGGGGAGCTGTTTTTT
CDR3 protein: CASSQSARGRNTGELFF

J gene: TRBJ2-7
clone size: NA
V gene: TRBV7-2
D gene: TRBD1
CDR3 DNA: TGTGCCAGCAGCTTAGCAGGGGGCATGTACGAGCAGTACTTC
CDR3 protein: CASSLAGGMYEQYF

J gene: TRBJ2-2
clone size: NA
V gene: TRBV21-1
D gene: NA
CDR3 DNA: TGTGCCAGCAGCAAAGAAAGTAGCGGGGGAGTTAGGCCGGGCACCGGGGAGCTGTTTTTT
CDR3 protein: CASSKESSGGVRPGTGELFF

J gene: TRBJ2-2
clone size: NA
V gene: TRBV21-1
D gene: NA
CDR3 DNA: TGTGCCAGCAGCCACCGGGACAGGGGCACCGGGGAGCTGTTTTTT
CDR3 protein: CASSHRDRGTGELFF

J gene: TRBJ1-1
clone size: many
V gene: TRBV5-1
D gene: NA
CDR3 DNA: TGCGCCAGCAGCCCGGGCAGGGCCGCTGAAGCTTTCTTT
CDR3 protein: CASSPGRAAEAFF

J gene: TRBJ1-6
clone size: NA
V gene: TRBV9
D gene: NA
CDR3 DNA: TGTGCCAGCAGCCCAGCCTATAATTCACCCCTCCACTTT
CDR3 protein: CASSPAYNSPLHF

J gene: TRBJ1-1
clone size: NA
V gene: TRBV6-5
D gene: TRBD1
CDR3 DNA: TGTGCCAGCAGGGGGGACAGGGGGCTTGGAACTGAAGCTTTCTTT
CDR3 protein: CASRGDRGLGTEAFF

J gene: TRBJ2-7
clone size: NA
V gene: TRBV27
D gene: TRBD1
CDR3 DNA: TGTGCCAGCAGTCTGGACAGGGGGTACGAGCAGTACTTC
CDR3 protein: CASSLDRGYEQYF

J gene: TRBJ1-2
clone size: NA
V gene: TRBV4-1
D gene: NA
CDR3 DNA: TGCGCCAGCAGCCAAGTCGGTAACTATGGCTACACCTTC
CDR3 protein: CASSQVGNYGYTF

J gene: TRBJ2-2
clone size: NA
V gene: TRBV4-1
D gene: TRBD2
CDR3 DNA: TGCGCCAGCAGCCGAACCCCAGCGGGGGGGCAGACCGGGGAGCTGTTTTTT
CDR3 protein: CASSRTPAGGQTGELFF

J gene: TRBJ2-2
clone size: NA
V gene: TRBV6-5
D gene: NA
CDR3 DNA: TGTGCCAGCAGCCTCCAGGGCACCGGGGAGCTGTTTTTT
CDR3 protein: CASSLQGTGELFF

J gene: TRBJ2-5
clone size: NA
V gene: TRBV15
D gene: NA
CDR3 DNA: TGTGCCACCAGCAGAGCAGGGGGGACCTCATCCTCTCGGGAGACCCAGTACTTC
CDR3 protein: CATSRAGGTSSSRETQYF

J gene: TRBJ2-5
clone size: once
V gene: TRBV7-9
D gene: TRBD1
CDR3 DNA: TGTGCCAGCAGCCTATCCGGGACAGGGAAAGAGACCCAGTACTTC
CDR3 protein: CASSLSGTGKETQYF

J gene: TRBJ2-2
clone size: once
V gene: TRBV5-6
D gene: TRBD1
CDR3 DNA: TGTGCCAGCAGCCTGACGGGACAGGGAAACACCGGGGAGCTGTTTTTT
CDR3 protein: CASSLTGQGNTGELFF

J gene: TRBJ1-1
clone size: NA
V gene: TRBV4-1
D gene: NA
CDR3 DNA: TGCGCCAGCAGCCAAGGAGGGATGGGCCCTGAAGCTTTCTTT
CDR3 protein: CASSQGGMGPEAFF

J gene: TRBJ2-3
clone size: NA
V gene: TRBV2
D gene: NA
CDR3 DNA: TGTGCCAGCAGTGAAGGTATTTCTAGCACAGATACGCAGTATTTT
CDR3 protein: CASSEGISSTDTQYF

J gene: TRBJ1-1
clone size: NA
V gene: TRBV6-6
D gene: NA
CDR3 DNA: TGTGCCAGCACCGAGGGCAGGCTCAAGACTGAAGCTTTCTTT
CDR3 protein: CASTEGRLKTEAFF

J gene: TRBJ2-2
clone size: NA
V gene: TRBV5-4
D gene: NA
CDR3 DNA: TGTGCCAGCAGCTTGGCTCTGAACACCGGGGAGCTGTTTTTT
CDR3 protein: CASSLALNTGELFF

J gene: TRBJ2-3
clone size: NA
V gene: TRBV28
D gene: NA
CDR3 DNA: TGTGCCAGCCGCTCCAGCTCCGGCGGGCAGTATTTT
CDR3 protein: CASRSSSGGQYF

J gene: TRBJ2-7
clone size: NA
V gene: TRBV7-2
D gene: NA
CDR3 DNA: TGTGCCAGCAGCTTAGGAGGAACAGGCGAGCAGTACTTC
CDR3 protein: CASSLGGTGEQYF

J gene: TRBJ1-3
clone size: NA
V gene: TRBV20-1
D gene: NA
CDR3 DNA: TGCAGTGCTAGTCGGGGGGCCACTGGAAACACCATATATTTT
CDR3 protein: CSASRGATGNTIYF